This T cell receptor beta chain stems from a study of blood T cell repertoires in COVID-19. Study context: Acute and convalescent COVID-19 samples came from the United States, Italy and Spain. The cDNA or gDNA used as material had been derived from T cells, B-cell-depleted T cells, or PBMCs.

Under the authors' procedure: Amplification of reference gene primers was used by the study to estimate nucleated cell counts. Profiling relied on immunoSEQ multiplex PCR, and the TCRdb table lists in-frame clones only, not all of them. The DNA was the basis for D and trimming; V, J and clone size are from that table. This sample yields about 150,000 clones, of which roughly nine tenths are seen a single time; 3% belongs to the top ten. CDR1 and CDR2 (germline): LNHDA, SQIVND (reference sequence). J gave up 4 bases and V 6 bases, and 8 bases lay outside the gene matches. The CDR3 loop spans 14 amino acids.

This sequence joins TRBV19 and TRBJ1-2, with 7 bases lining up with TRBD1. Sequences were obtained from peripheral blood. The sequence derives from a woman aged 55-69 years with active COVID-19. CDR3 region: CASRRDSAFYGYTF. CDR3 in DNA: TGTGCCAGTAGACGGGACAGCGCCTTCTATGGCTACACCTTC.